Below, 18 T cell receptor beta chains from the same sample are listed, as sequenced in a study of T cell responses to AZD1222 COVID-19 vaccine. TCRdb keeps only in-frame clones here, not all; method: immunoSEQ multiplex PCR. The sample holds 150,000 to 200,000 clones, around 92% seen once. The sample consisted of peripheral blood, taken on day 0 of AZD1222 vaccination. The receptors were gathered from an adult in good health.

The rearrangement links TRBV7-3 to TRBJ2-1, with D possibly being TRBD2 (5 bases). The germline CDR1 and CDR2 sequences are SGHTA and FQGTGA. Trimming removed 4 bases from V and 10 bases from J, with 8 bases in between. The CDR3 runs to 11 residues. CDR3: CASSSGLEQFF. The CDR3 DNA follows: TGTGCCAGCAGCTCTGGACTCGAGCAGTTCTTC.

V is TRBV5-1 and J is TRBJ1-1; no reliable D call. Germline CDR1 is SGHRS and CDR2 is YFSETQ. The CDR3 has 15 residues. The ends were cut back, 4 bases at V and 3 bases at J, with 16 bases in the middle. CDR3 bases: TGCGCCAGCAGCCCGCTTACCCCGGGAGACACTGAAGCTTTCTTT. It encodes CASSPLTPGDTEAFF.

This sequence joins TRBV6-5 and TRBJ1-2; no reliable D call. Trimming left V 7 bases short and J 7 bases short, with 16 bases between. Germline-derived CDR1 and CDR2 are MNHEY and SVGAGI. This CDR3 is 13 amino acids long. This CDR3 reads CASTSSGFGGYTF. The CDR3 bases are TGTGCCAGCACTTCCTCGGGTTTCGGTGGCTACACCTTC.

This chain links TRBV5-3 with TRBJ1-5; TRBD1 matches at 11 bases. TRBV5-3 is assigned to the ORF class and has an uncertain function. V lost 2 bases to trimming and J lost 0 bases; unmatched junction nucleotides: 10. The CDR3 loop spans 19 amino acids. DNA for the CDR3: TGTGCCAGAAGCTTTATCTTGGACAGGGGGCCCTATAGCAATCAGCCCCAGCATTTT. Its translation is CARSFILDRGPYSNQPQHF.

The chain couples TRBV18 to TRBJ2-2; 7 bases line up with TRBD2. Germline-derived CDR1 and CDR2 are KGHSH and LQKENI. CDR3 length equals 16 residues. V lost 4 bases to trimming and J lost 0 bases; unmatched junction nucleotides: 5. The CDR3 DNA reads as TGTGCCAGCTCACTGGGCGGGGGAGCGAACACCGGGGAGCTGTTTTTT. Residues: CASSLGGGANTGELFF.

V gene TRBV9 combines with J gene TRBJ2-1, with 8 bases identical to TRBD2. This CDR3 is 16 amino acids long. Germline CDR1 SGDLS, CDR2 YYNGEE. V was pared by 2 bases and J by 5 bases, with 9 bases of the junction left unmatched. The CDR3 DNA reads TGTGCCAGCAGCGTGGTGGGAGCGGGGGCCCACAATGAGCAGTTCTTC. Residues: CASSVVGAGAHNEQFF.

CDR3 amino acids: CASSPGYQETQYF. DNA of the CDR3: TGCGCCAGCAGCCCAGGGTACCAAGAGACCCAGTACTTC. This chain joins TRBV5-1 and TRBJ2-5, with a weak D call TRBD1 (5 bases). CDR3 length equals 13 residues. Germline V gives CDR1 SGHRS, CDR2 YFSETQ. The V end lost 4 bases, the J end lost 0 bases, and 7 bases lay between the germline ends.

This chain connects TRBV6-5 to TRBJ2-4; D is unclear. From germline, CDR1 is MNHEY and CDR2 SVGAGI. The length of the CDR3 is 11 residues. V was pared by 8 bases and J by 8 bases, with 10 bases between. The CDR3 DNA sequence: TGTGCCAGCGAGTTAGAGGACATTCAGTACTTC. Residues: CASELEDIQYF.

Note on this clone: The junction and the germline gene differ at one end; a read error may be behind it. The chain employs TRBV7-2 and TRBJ1-2, with D perhaps matching TRBD1 (6 bases). The CDR3 has 14 residues. Germline V gives CDR1 SGHTA, CDR2 FQGNSA. CDR3 amino acids: CASSASLGGRLTAF. Written as DNA, the CDR3 is TGTGCCAGCAGCGCCTCACTAGGGGGACGGCTGACCGCCTTC.

The CDR3 DNA sequence: TGTGCCAGCAGTAGACGGTGGCTGGACTATGGCTACACCTTC. This translates into CASSRRWLDYGYTF. This chain uses TRBV28 with TRBJ1-2; D unresolved. The CDR3 is 14 amino acids. Trimming left V 5 bases short and J 3 bases short, with 13 bases between. Per germline, CDR1 MDHEN and CDR2 SYDVKM.

V and J are TRBV7-9 and TRBJ1-2, with TRBD1 as a possible D gene (5 bases). The CDR3 consists of 13 residues. The ends were cut back, 3 bases at V and 7 bases at J, with 12 bases in the middle. Germline loops: CDR1 SEHNR, CDR2 FQNEAQ (reference sequence). The CDR3 sequence is CASSLTGRGGYTF. CDR3 DNA sequence: TGTGCCAGCAGCTTGACGGGGCGGGGTGGCTACACCTTC.

The V and J genes are TRBV7-2 and TRBJ2-2; D is tentatively TRBD1 or TRBD2 (5 bases each). V was pared by 4 bases and J by 3 bases, with 15 bases between. This CDR3 region has 16 residues. Germline V lookup: CDR1 SGHTA, CDR2 FQGNSA. CDR3 loop: CASSSAWDRYTGELFF. DNA of the CDR3: TGTGCCAGCAGCTCGGCTTGGGACCGTTACACCGGGGAGCTGTTTTTT.

The rearrangement links TRBV21-1 to TRBJ2-3; the table calls TRBD1, which could not be checked here. TRBV21-1 is deemed a pseudogene. This CDR3 contains 15 residues. The CDR3 sequence is CASSKGTGGTDTQYF. The CDR3 bases are TGTGCCAGCAGCAAAGGGACAGGGGGCACAGATACGCAGTATTTT.

This chain links TRBV25-1 with TRBJ2-5; weak D call: TRBD2 (7 bases). Germline lookup yields CDR1 MGHDK and CDR2 SYGVNS. The CDR3 has 15 amino acids. V lost 9 bases, J lost 5 bases, and 22 bases lay in between. CDR3 DNA: TGTGCCAGGTCCTTCCAATCGGGGAGGGGGGAGACCCAGTACTTC. Residues: CARSFQSGRGETQYF.

About this clone: The same CDR3 arises from other DNA sequences in this sample as well. This rearrangement joins TRBV29-1 to TRBJ2-3; tentatively, D is TRBD1 (6 bases). CDR1 SQVTM and CDR2 ANQGSEA come from the germline V gene. The CDR3 is made up of 14 amino acids. Trimming cost V 5 bases and J 0 bases, with 12 bases left between them. The CDR3 region has the DNA TGCAGCGTTCGATCAGGGGCGAGCACAGATACGCAGTATTTT. Protein sequence: CSVRSGASTDTQYF.

The chain recombines TRBV6-2 or TRBV6-3 with TRBJ1-5; 9 nucleotides line up with TRBD1. The CDR3 loop spans 17 amino acids. The germline V gene encodes CDR1 MNHEY and CDR2 SVGEGT. J was trimmed by 1 base and V by 5 bases; bases with no gene match: 9. CDR3 in amino acids: CASSQRDRDRSNQPQHF. The CDR3 nucleotides are TGTGCCAGCAGTCAGAGGGACAGGGACAGAAGCAATCAGCCCCAGCATTTT.

The CDR3 nucleotides read TGTGCCAGCTCACCACGGGGGTCGAGCACAGATACGCAGTATTTT. Amino acid sequence: CASSPRGSSTDTQYF. The chain couples TRBV18 to TRBJ2-3; D may correspond to TRBD1 or TRBD2 (5 bases each). Trimming removed 1 base from V and 0 bases from J, with 8 bases in between. The germline V gene encodes CDR1 KGHSH and CDR2 LQKENI. This CDR3 has 15 residues.

The chain employs TRBV5-1 and TRBJ2-5; maybe TRBD2 (5 bases). Germline-derived CDR1 and CDR2 are SGHRS and YFSETQ. CDR3 length: 17 residues. Trimming stripped 4 bases from V and 1 base from J, with 20 bases between. The CDR3 protein is CASSPGRQGSLQETQYF. The CDR3 DNA follows: TGCGCCAGCAGCCCTGGACGACAAGGGAGCCTCCAAGAGACCCAGTACTTC. Combining the CDR3 with reference TRBV5-1 and TRBJ2-5 gives the whole variable domain KAGVTQTPRYLIKTRGQQVTLSCSPISGHRSVSWYQQTPGQGLQFLFEYFSETQRNKGNFPGRFSGRQFSNSRSEMNVSTLELGDSALYLCASSPGRQGSLQETQYFGPGTRLLVL.